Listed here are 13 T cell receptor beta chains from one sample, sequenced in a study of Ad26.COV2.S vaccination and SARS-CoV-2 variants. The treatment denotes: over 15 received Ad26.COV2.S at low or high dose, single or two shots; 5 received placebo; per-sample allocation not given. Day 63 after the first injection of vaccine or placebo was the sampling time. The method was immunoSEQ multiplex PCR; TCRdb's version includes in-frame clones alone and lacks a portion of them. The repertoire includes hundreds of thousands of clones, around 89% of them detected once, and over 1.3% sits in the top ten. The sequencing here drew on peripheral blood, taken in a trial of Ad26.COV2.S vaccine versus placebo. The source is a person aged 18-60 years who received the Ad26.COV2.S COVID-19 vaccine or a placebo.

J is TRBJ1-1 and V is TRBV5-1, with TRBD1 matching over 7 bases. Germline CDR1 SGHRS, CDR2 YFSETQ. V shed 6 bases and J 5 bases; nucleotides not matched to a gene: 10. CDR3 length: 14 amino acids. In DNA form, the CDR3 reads TGCGCCAGCAAAACCGGGACAGCGGGGACTGAAGCTTTCTTT. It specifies CASKTGTAGTEAFF.

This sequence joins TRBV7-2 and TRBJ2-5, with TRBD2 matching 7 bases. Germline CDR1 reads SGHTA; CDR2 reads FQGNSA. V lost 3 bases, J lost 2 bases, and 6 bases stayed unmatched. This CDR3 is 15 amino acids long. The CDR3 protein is CASSFDGGWQETQYF. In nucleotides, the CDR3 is TGTGCCAGCAGCTTCGACGGGGGGTGGCAAGAGACCCAGTACTTC.

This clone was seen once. CDR3 nucleotide sequence: TGTGCCAGCAGCCAAGGTGGGAGCAGGGATGAGCAGTTCTTC. This gives the protein CASSQGGSRDEQFF. This sequence joins TRBV11-3 and TRBJ2-1; D might be TRBD1 or TRBD2, each matching 5 bases. This CDR3 is built from 14 residues. V was shortened by 5 bases and J by 8 bases, with 16 bases between the two germline ends. Germline CDR1 SGHNT, CDR2 YENEEA. The full variable domain, with the rest looked up from reference TRBV11-3 and TRBJ2-1, is EAGVVQSPRYKIIEKKQPVAFWCNPISGHNTLYWYLQNLGQGPELLIRYENEEAVDDSQLPKDRFSAERLKGVDSTLKIQPAELGDSAVYLCASSQGGSRDEQFFGPGTRLTVL.

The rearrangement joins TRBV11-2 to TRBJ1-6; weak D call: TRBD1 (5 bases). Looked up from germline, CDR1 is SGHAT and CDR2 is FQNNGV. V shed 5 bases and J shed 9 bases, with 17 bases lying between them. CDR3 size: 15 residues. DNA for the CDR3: TGTGCCAGCAGCCCCCCTGGGGCCCTGGGTTCACCCCTCCACTTT. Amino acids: CASSPPGALGSPLHF.

The CDR3 coding sequence is TGTGCCAGTAGTGTGGGCAGGTCGAACACTGAAGCTTTCTTT. Protein sequence: CASSVGRSNTEAFF. V usage is TRBV19 and J usage is TRBJ1-1; D ambiguous. CDR1 is LNHDA and CDR2 is SQIVND in the germline V gene (reference sequence). Trimming took 5 bases from V and 1 from J, leaving 11 bases between them. The CDR3 spans 14 residues.

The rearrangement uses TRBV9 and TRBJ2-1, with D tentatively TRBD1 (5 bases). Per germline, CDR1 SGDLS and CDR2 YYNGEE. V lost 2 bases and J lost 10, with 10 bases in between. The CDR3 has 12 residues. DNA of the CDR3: TGTGCCAGCAGCGTCCTACAGGCAGAGCAGTTCTTC. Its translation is CASSVLQAEQFF.

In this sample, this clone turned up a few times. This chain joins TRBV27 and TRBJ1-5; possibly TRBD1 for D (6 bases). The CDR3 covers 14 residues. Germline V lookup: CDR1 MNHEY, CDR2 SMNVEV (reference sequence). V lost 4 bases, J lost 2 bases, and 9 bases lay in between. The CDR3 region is CASSSSGGNQPQHF. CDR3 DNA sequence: TGTGCCAGCAGTTCCTCAGGGGGCAATCAGCCCCAGCATTTT.

CDR3 DNA: TGTGCCAGCAGCTTAGCCTGGACTAGCAGTTTCTCCGGGGAGCTGTTTTTT. It encodes CASSLAWTSSFSGELFF. The V gene is TRBV7-8, the J gene TRBJ2-2; 8 positions match TRBD2. CDR1 SGHVS and CDR2 FQNEAQ come from the germline V gene. The ends lost 0 bases at V and 6 bases at J; junction bases unmatched: 9. The CDR3 totals 17 residues.

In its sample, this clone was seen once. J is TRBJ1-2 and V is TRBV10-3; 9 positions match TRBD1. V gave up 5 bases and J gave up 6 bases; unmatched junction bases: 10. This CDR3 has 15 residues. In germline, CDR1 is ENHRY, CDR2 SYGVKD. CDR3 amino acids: CAISPTGQGGDGYTF. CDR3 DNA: TGTGCCATCAGTCCAACGGGACAGGGAGGCGATGGCTACACCTTC.

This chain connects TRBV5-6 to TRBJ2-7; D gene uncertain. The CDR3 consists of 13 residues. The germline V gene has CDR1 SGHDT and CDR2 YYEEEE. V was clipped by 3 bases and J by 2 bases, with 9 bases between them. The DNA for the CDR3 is TGTGCCAGCAGCTCGAAGTCGACCTACGAGCAGTACTTC. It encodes CASSSKSTYEQYF.

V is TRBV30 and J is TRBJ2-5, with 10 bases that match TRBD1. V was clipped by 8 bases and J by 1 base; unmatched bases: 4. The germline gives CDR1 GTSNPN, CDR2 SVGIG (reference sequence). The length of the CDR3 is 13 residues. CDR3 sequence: CAGTGAVQETQYF. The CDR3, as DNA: TGTGCCGGGACAGGGGCAGTCCAAGAGACCCAGTACTTC.

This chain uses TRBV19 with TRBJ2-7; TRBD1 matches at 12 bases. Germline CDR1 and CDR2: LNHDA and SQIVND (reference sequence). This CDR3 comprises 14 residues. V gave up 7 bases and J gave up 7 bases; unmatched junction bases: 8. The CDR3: CASKPGTGGEEQYF. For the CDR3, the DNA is TGTGCCAGTAAGCCTGGGACAGGGGGCGAGGAGCAGTACTTC.

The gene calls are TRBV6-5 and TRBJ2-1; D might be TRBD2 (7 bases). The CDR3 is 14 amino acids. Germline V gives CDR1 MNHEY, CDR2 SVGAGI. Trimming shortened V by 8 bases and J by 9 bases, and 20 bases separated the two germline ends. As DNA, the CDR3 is TGTGCCAGCGCGCCCGTAGGGGGGGCCGTTGAGCAGTTCTTC. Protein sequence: CASAPVGGAVEQFF.